Below, 22 T cell receptor beta chains from the same sample are listed, as sequenced in a study of T cells in Graves' hyperthyroidism and ophthalmopathy. Amplified TCR beta CDR3 regions came from RNA transcripts. With the HTBI primer set, the TCR CDR3 went through a first round of RT-PCR. TCRdb used MiXCR to reprocess the multiplex PCR reads, holding one entry per CDR3 protein. The sample has 500,000 to 650,000 distinct CDR3 sequences, 20% seen once; the top ten hold over 45%. Sequenced input: blood. The source is a man aged 35 to 55 with Graves' ophthalmopathy.

The table lists this clonotype with a few counts. The V call is TRBV6-2 or TRBV6-3, the J call TRBJ1-1; D may be TRBD1 (6 bases). Deletions cut 6 bases from V and 4 bases from J, with 15 bases between. Per the germline V gene, CDR1 is MNHEY and CDR2 is SVGEGT. CDR3 length: 14 residues. The DNA for the CDR3 is TGTGCCAGCAGCTGGTCAGGGGATTTCACTGAAGCTTTCTTT. This codes for CASSWSGDFTEAFF.

This clonotype was recorded a few times. The genes are TRBV11-2 and TRBJ2-1, with 11 bases matching TRBD2. Trimming cost V 0 bases and J 8 bases; bases outside gene matches: 9. The germline V gene encodes CDR1 SGHAT and CDR2 FQNNGV. The CDR3 totals 17 residues. The CDR3 DNA sequence: TGTGCCAGCAGCTTAGAGAGCACTAGCGGGAGAGGGCATGAGCAGTTCTTC. Its protein is CASSLESTSGRGHEQFF.

This clonotype was detected many times. The V call is TRBV5-1, the J call TRBJ2-7; TRBD1 agrees at 11 bases. This CDR3 is built from 17 residues. CDR1 is SGHRS, CDR2 YFSETQ, per germline. Trimming at V came to 4 bases and at J to 0 bases, leaving 9 bases not matched to a gene. Here the CDR3 DNA reads TGCGCCAGCAGCCCAAAGGGGGGGACAGGGGGCTCCTACGAGCAGTACTTC. Its protein product is CASSPKGGTGGSYEQYF.

The J gene is TRBJ1-2, the V gene TRBV20-1; 7 nucleotides line up with TRBD1. The germline V gene encodes CDR1 DFQATT and CDR2 SNEGSKA (reference sequence). Trimming took 0 bases from V and 2 from J; bases not matched to a gene: 3. The CDR3 contains 14 residues. The CDR3 DNA follows: TGCAGTGCTAGAGATCTCAGGGGGAACTATGGCTACACCTTC. It codes for CSARDLRGNYGYTF.

This clonotype came up a few times. The chain employs TRBV10-3 and TRBJ1-1; D gene ambiguous. V was clipped by 2 bases and J by 6 bases, with 13 bases between them. The germline CDR1 and CDR2 sequences are ENHRY and SYGVKD. This CDR3 has 14 residues. The CDR3 is CAISEASQSAEAFF. CDR3 nucleotide sequence: TGTGCCATCAGTGAGGCATCACAAAGTGCTGAAGCTTTCTTT.

The V gene is TRBV20-1, the J gene TRBJ2-1, with a weak D call TRBD1 (6 bases). The CDR3 runs 14 residues. The germline V gene encodes CDR1 DFQATT and CDR2 SNEGSKA (reference sequence). The V and J ends lost 6 bases and 2 bases respectively, with 14 bases between them. The CDR3 loop reads CSARAQGPYNEQFF. The DNA of the CDR3 is TGCAGTGCGCGAGCCCAGGGGCCCTACAATGAGCAGTTCTTC.

This clonotype was counted ten times or more. The chain links TRBV12-3 or TRBV12-4 to TRBJ1-2, with D perhaps TRBD1 (5 bases). V lost 6 bases, J lost 3 bases, and 14 bases lay in between. The CDR3 contains 14 residues. In DNA, the CDR3 is TGTGCCAGCAGCTCAGACAGAGAAGACTATGGCTACACCTTC. It encodes CASSSDREDYGYTF.

This clonotype appeared a few times. The chain uses TRBV28 and TRBJ1-4; TRBD1 agrees at 9 bases. CDR3 size: 16 residues. With V trimmed by 5 bases and J by 4 bases, 8 bases remained unmatched. In germline, CDR1 is MDHEN, CDR2 SYDVKM. CDR3 nucleotide sequence: TGTGCCAGCAGTAGCCCCTCGGGACAGGGTAATGAAAAACTGTTTTTT. Translated: CASSSPSGQGNEKLFF.

This clonotype has a handful of counts. The chain carries TRBV10-2 and TRBJ1-1; 8 positions agree with TRBD1. The J segment lost 0 bases and the V segment lost 9 bases, leaving 9 bases of the junction unmatched. The CDR3 sequence is 15 residues long. Per the germline V gene, CDR1 is WSHSY and CDR2 is SAAADI. CDR3 sequence (DNA): TGCGCCAGTCAGGGCGCAGGGGGCATGAACACTGAAGCTTTCTTT. Residues: CASQGAGGMNTEAFF.

V usage is TRBV11-2 and J usage is TRBJ2-5; maybe TRBD2 (6 bases). Trimming took 2 bases from V and 5 from J, leaving 15 bases between them. Germline V gene lookup returns CDR1 SGHAT and CDR2 FQNNGV. This CDR3 has 15 amino acids. Here the CDR3 DNA reads TGTGCCAGCAGCTTATTAGCCGGAGGGGTGGAGACCCAGTACTTC. As protein: CASSLLAGGVETQYF.

This clonotype was counted at least ten times. V is TRBV9 and J is TRBJ2-1; 7 bases are a match to TRBD2. V shed 4 bases, J shed 2 bases, and the junction held 9 bases outside the gene matches. Looked up from germline, CDR1 is SGDLS and CDR2 is YYNGEE. The CDR3 has 16 residues. In DNA form, the CDR3 reads TGTGCCAGCAGCACAATAGCGGGCGTAGCCTACAATGAGCAGTTCTTC. Residues: CASSTIAGVAYNEQFF.

The gene calls are TRBV12-5 and TRBJ2-2; D uncertain. CDR3 length: 15 residues. V shed 1 base and J shed 5 bases, with 11 bases lying between them. Germline V gene lookup returns CDR1 LGHNT and CDR2 FRNRAP. The CDR3 spells CASGLAGARTGELFF. CDR3 sequence (DNA): TGTGCTAGTGGTTTGGCGGGTGCAAGGACCGGGGAGCTGTTTTTT.

This clonotype appeared many times. The genes are TRBV28 and TRBJ2-7; a possible D gene is TRBD1 (6 bases). Germline V lookup: CDR1 MDHEN, CDR2 SYDVKM. CDR3 length: 12 amino acids. V was pared by 7 bases and J by 4 bases, with 11 bases between. The CDR3 coding sequence is TGTGCCAGCACCTCACAGGGTTACGAGCAGTACTTC. Its translation is CASTSQGYEQYF.

This clonotype occurred a few times. V usage is TRBV28 and J usage is TRBJ2-7; D is unresolved. Per germline, CDR1 MDHEN and CDR2 SYDVKM. This CDR3 spans 12 amino acids. The ends were cut back, 5 bases at V and 4 bases at J, with 9 bases in the middle. CDR3 in DNA: TGTGCCAGCAGTCCCATCGCGTACGAGCAGTACTTC. This gives the protein CASSPIAYEQYF.

This clonotype was counted many times. The CDR3 DNA follows: TGTGCCAGCAGGTCTACAGGGAACCAAGAGACCCAGTACTTC. Protein product: CASRSTGNQETQYF. The chain is built from TRBV12-3 or TRBV12-4 and TRBJ2-5; D possibly corresponds to TRBD1 (6 bases). The CDR3 consists of 14 residues. Trimming cost V 6 bases and J 0 bases, with 11 bases left between them.

A few counts support this clonotype. The CDR3 bases are TGTGCCAGCAACAGGGTAGACAATCAGCCCCAGCATTTT. The encoded protein is CASNRVDNQPQHF. This chain uses TRBV6-2 or TRBV6-3 with TRBJ1-5, with D maybe TRBD1 (6 bases). Germline CDR1 and CDR2: MNHEY and SVGEGT. This CDR3 has 13 amino acids. Trimming cost V 7 bases and J 3 bases, with 10 bases left between them.

This clonotype was counted only a few times. A much larger clonotype is one base distant, so this may be a read error. The chain joins TRBV11-2 to TRBJ2-3, with D possibly matching TRBD2 (5 bases). The CDR3 has 16 residues. Germline CDR1 is SGHAT and CDR2 is FQNNGV. The chain's CDR3 is CAGSLASTLSTDTQYF. In DNA form, the CDR3 reads TGTGCCGGCAGCTTAGCGAGCACACTAAGCACAGATACGCAGTATTTT.

This clonotype has ten or more counts. V gene TRBV11-2 combines with J gene TRBJ2-5; TRBD2 matches 9 bases. This CDR3 region has 15 residues. The germline gives CDR1 SGHAT, CDR2 FQNNGV. V lost 0 bases and J lost 5; bases outside the gene matches: 4. CDR3 loop: CASSLEAGGLETQYF. Written as DNA, the CDR3 is TGTGCCAGCAGCTTAGAAGCGGGGGGCCTGGAGACCCAGTACTTC.

This clonotype was seen more than once but under ten times. This chain joins TRBV7-9 and TRBJ2-7, with 7 positions matching TRBD1. Germline V CDR1 and CDR2: SEHNR, FQNEAQ (reference sequence). This CDR3 comprises 14 residues. With 6 bases clipped from V and 3 bases from J, the junction kept 8 bases outside the gene matches. CDR3 coding DNA: TGTGCCAGCAGTTTGCCGGGACAGATCTACGAGCAGTACTTC. This gives the protein CASSLPGQIYEQYF. The whole variable domain, remainder taken from reference TRBV7-9 and TRBJ2-7, is DTGVSQNPRHKITKRGQNVTFRCDPISEHNRLYWYRQTLGQGPEFLTYFQNEAQLEKSRLLSDRFSAERPKGSFSTLEIQRTEQGDSAMYLCASSLPGQIYEQYFGPGTRLTVT.

The CDR3 bases are TGTGCCAGCAGTTCCCAAGGTCCGGGGTCCAACACTGAAGCTTTCTTT. Its translation: CASSSQGPGSNTEAFF. The J gene is TRBJ1-1, the V gene TRBV2; D remains ambiguous. The CDR3 is made up of 16 amino acids. Germline lookup yields CDR1 SNHLY and CDR2 FYNNEI. Trimming shortened V by 5 bases and J by 2 bases, and 18 bases separated the two germline ends.

To note about this clonotype: Relative to the germline gene, one junction end is altered; a read error may explain this. The chain recombines TRBV29-1 with TRBJ1-1; D remains unclear. The germline CDR1 and CDR2 sequences are SQVTM and ANQGSEA. This CDR3 comprises 15 residues. The CDR3 here is CSVEEGVTMNTEASF. CDR3 DNA: TGCAGCGTTGAAGAGGGCGTTACGATGAACACTGAAGCTTCCTTT.

This clonotype was detected a few times. The rearrangement joins TRBV20-1 to TRBJ1-4; no reliable D call. The CDR3 has 11 amino acids. Germline V CDR1 and CDR2: DFQATT, SNEGSKA (reference sequence). V lost 3 bases and J 6 bases, leaving 5 bases between the germline ends. CDR3 protein: CSARGDEKLFF. The CDR3 region has the DNA TGCAGTGCTAGGGGAGATGAAAAACTGTTTTTT.